This TCR beta chain was documented in a study of post-analysis software for immune sequencing data. In the study overall: The study covered relapsing-remitting, secondary progressive and progressive-relapsing courses of multiple sclerosis.

Comments on this clonotype: What it binds is unknown.

Study results and limitations: Relative to controls, patients with multiple sclerosis showed significantly lower normalized Chao1 diversity. F measure grouped same-batch samples tightly together. Several TRBV segments were more frequent in patients than controls; TRBV5-6, TRBV5-1 and TRBV20-1 belonged to this group.

The ends were cut back, 4 bases at V and 4 bases at J, with 14 bases in the middle. The CDR3 has 16 residues. Each TCR beta cDNA library carried unique molecular identifiers. When about 1 to 11 million T cells were used, they gave approximately 450,000 cDNA molecules. TCRdb reprocessed the PCR reads via MiXCR and lists one record per CDR3 protein. The table shows 450,000 or so distinct CDR3 sequences, with roughly 46% occurring only once. The sequencing sample was made of blood. The rearrangement joins TRBV12-3 or TRBV12-4 to TRBJ2-6; D is perhaps TRBD1 (6 bases). The sequence was obtained from a girl aged 10-17 years with multiple sclerosis. The CDR3 bases are TGTGCCAGCAGTTGGACCACAGGGACCGGGGCCAACGTCCTGACTTTC. Its protein is CASSWTTGTGANVLTF.